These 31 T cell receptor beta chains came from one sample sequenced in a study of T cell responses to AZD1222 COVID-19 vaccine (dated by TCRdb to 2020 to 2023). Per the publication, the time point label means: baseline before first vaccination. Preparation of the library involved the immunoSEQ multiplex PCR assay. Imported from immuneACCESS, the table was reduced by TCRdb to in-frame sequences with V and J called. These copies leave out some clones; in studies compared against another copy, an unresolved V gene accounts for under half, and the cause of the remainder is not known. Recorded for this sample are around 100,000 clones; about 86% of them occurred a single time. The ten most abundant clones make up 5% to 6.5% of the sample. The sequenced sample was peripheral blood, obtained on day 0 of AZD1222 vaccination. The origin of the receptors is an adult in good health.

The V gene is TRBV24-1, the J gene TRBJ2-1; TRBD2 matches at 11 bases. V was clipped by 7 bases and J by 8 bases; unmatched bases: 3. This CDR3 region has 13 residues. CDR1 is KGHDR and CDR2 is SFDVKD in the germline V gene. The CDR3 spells CATRTSGNDEQFF. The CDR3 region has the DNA TGTGCCACCAGGACTAGCGGGAACGATGAGCAGTTCTTC.

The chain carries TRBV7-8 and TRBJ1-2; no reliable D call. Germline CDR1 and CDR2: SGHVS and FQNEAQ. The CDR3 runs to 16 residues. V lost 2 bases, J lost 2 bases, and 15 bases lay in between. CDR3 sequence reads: CASSLSSGIQNYGYTF. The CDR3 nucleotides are TGTGCCAGCAGCTTAAGTTCGGGGATTCAGAACTATGGCTACACCTTC.

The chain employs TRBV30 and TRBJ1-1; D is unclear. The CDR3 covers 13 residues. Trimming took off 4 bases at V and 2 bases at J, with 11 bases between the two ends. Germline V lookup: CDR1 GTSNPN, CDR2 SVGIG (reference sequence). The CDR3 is CAWTDWENTEAFF. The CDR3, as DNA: TGTGCCTGGACGGACTGGGAAAACACTGAAGCTTTCTTT.

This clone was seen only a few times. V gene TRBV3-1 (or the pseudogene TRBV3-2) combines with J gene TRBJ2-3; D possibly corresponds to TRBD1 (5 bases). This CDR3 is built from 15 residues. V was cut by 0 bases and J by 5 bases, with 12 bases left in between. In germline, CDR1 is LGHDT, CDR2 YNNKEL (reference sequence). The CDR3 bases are TGTGCCAGCAGCCAAGATAGGGGCAGAAAAGATACGCAGTATTTT. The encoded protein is CASSQDRGRKDTQYF.

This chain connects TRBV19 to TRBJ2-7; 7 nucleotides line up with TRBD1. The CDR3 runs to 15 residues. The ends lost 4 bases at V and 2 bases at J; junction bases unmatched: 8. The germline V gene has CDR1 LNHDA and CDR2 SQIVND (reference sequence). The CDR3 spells CASSKGQYNPYEQYF. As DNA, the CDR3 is TGTGCCAGTAGTAAGGGACAGTACAATCCCTACGAGCAGTACTTC.

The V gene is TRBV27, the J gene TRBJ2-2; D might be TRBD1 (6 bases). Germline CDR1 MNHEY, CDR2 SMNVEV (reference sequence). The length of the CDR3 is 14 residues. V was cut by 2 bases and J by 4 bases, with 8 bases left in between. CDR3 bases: TGTGCCAGCAGTTTAGCAGGGGCCACCGGGGAGCTGTTTTTT. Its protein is CASSLAGATGELFF.

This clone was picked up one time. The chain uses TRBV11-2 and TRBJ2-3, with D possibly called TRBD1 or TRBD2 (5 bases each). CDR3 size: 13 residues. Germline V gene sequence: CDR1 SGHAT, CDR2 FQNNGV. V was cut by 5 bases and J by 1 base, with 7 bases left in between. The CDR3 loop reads CASSLGGTDTQYF. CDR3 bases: TGTGCCAGCAGCCTGGGGGGCACAGATACGCAGTATTTT.

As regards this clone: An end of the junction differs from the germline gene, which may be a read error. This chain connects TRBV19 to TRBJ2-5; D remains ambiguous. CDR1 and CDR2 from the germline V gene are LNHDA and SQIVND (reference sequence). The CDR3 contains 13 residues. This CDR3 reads CASTPTHQEAQYF. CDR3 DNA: TGTGCCAGTACCCCGACACATCAAGAGGCCCAGTACTTC.

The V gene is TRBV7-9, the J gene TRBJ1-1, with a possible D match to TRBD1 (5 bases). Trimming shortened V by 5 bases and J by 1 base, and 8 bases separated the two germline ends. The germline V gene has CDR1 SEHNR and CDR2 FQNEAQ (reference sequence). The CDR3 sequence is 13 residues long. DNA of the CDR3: TGTGCCAGCAGCCCCACAGGGAACACTGAAGCTTTCTTT. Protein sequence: CASSPTGNTEAFF.

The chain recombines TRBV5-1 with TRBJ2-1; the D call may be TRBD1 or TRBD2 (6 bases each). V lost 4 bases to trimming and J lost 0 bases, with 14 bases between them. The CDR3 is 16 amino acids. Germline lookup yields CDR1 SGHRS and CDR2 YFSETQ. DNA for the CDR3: TGCGCCAGCAGCACAGGGATAGCGGCCTCCTACAATGAGCAGTTCTTC. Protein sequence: CASSTGIAASYNEQFF.

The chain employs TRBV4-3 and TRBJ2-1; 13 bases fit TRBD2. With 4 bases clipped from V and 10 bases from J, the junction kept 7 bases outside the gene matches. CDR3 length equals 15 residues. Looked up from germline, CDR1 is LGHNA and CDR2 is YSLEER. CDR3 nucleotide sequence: TGCGCCAGCAGCCTCGGACTAGCGGGAGCGCGCGAGCAGTTCTTC. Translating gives CASSLGLAGAREQFF.

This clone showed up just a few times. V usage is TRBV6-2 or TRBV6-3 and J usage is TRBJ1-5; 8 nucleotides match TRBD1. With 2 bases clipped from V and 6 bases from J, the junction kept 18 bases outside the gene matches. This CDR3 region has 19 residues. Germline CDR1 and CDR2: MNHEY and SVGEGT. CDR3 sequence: CASSYSEQGVAPKGQPQHF. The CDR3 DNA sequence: TGTGCCAGCAGTTACAGCGAACAGGGGGTGGCCCCAAAGGGTCAGCCCCAGCATTTT.

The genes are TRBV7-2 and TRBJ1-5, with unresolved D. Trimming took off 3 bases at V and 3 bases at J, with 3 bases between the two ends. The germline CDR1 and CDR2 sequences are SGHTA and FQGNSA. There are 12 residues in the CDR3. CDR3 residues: CASSFDNQPQHF. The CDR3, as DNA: TGTGCCAGCAGCTTCGACAATCAGCCCCAGCATTTT. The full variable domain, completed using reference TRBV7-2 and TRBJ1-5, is GAGVSQSPSNKVTEKGKDVELRCDPISGHTALYWYRQSLGQGLEFLIYFQGNSAPDKSGLPSDRFSAERTGGSVSTLTIQRTQQEDSAVYLCASSFDNQPQHFGDGTRLSIL.

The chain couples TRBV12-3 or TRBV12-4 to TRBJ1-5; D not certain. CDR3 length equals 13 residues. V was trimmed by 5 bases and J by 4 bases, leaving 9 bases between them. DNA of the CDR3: TGTGCCAGCAGTACCGACGGGAATCAGCCCCAGCATTTT. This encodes CASSTDGNQPQHF.

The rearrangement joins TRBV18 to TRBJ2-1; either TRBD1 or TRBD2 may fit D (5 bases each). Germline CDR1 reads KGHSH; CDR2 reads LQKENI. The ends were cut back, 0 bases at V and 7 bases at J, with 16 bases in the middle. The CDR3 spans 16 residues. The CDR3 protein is CASSPPGQGEKNEQFF. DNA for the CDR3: TGTGCCAGCTCACCACCAGGGCAGGGAGAGAAAAATGAGCAGTTCTTC.

The CDR3 DNA reads TGTGCCATCATGGGACATCGTGGACAAGAGACCCAGTACTTC. Translation gives CAIMGHRGQETQYF. V usage is TRBV10-3 and J usage is TRBJ2-5, with D possibly matching TRBD1 (6 bases). Deletions cut 7 bases from V and 2 bases from J, with 14 bases between. CDR1 ENHRY and CDR2 SYGVKD come from the germline V gene. The CDR3 covers 14 residues.

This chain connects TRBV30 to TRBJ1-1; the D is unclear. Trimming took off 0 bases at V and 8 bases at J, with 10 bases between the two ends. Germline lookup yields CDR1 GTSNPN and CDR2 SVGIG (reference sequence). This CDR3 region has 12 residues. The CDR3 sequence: CAWSVEVREAFF. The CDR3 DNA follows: TGTGCCTGGAGTGTGGAGGTGAGGGAAGCTTTCTTT.

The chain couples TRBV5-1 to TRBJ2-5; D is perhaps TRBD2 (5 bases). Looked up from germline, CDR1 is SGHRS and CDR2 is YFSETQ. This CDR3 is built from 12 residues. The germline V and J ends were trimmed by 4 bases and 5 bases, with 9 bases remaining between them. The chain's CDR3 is CASSTEGETQYF. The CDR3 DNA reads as TGCGCCAGCAGCACCGAGGGCGAGACCCAGTACTTC.

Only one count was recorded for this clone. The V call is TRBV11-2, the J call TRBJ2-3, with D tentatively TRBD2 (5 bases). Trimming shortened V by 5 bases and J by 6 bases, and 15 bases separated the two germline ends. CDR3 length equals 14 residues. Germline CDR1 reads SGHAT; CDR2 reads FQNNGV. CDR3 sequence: CASSLSRGSDTQYF. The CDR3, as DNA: TGTGCCAGCAGCCTTAGCAGAGGGAGTGATACGCAGTATTTT.

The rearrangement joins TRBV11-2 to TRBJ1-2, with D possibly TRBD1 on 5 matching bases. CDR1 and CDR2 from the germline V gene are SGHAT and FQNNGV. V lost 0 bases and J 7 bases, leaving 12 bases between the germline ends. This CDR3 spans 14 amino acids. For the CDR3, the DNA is TGTGCCAGCAGCTTAGAGGGGGGGTTCATTGGCTACACCTTC. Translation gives CASSLEGGFIGYTF. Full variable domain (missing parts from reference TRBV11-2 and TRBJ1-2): EAGVAQSPRYKIIEKRQSVAFWCNPISGHATLYWYQQILGQGPKLLIQFQNNGVVDDSQLPKDRFSAERLKGVDSTLKIQPAKLEDSAVYLCASSLEGGFIGYTFGSGTRLTVV.

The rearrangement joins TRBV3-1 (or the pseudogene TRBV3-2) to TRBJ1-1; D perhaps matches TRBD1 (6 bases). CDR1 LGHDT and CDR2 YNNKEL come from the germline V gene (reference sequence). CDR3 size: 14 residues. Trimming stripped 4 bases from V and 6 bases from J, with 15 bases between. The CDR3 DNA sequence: TGTGCCAGCAGCCCGGATCGAAGGGGGTCTGAAGCTTTCTTT. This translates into CASSPDRRGSEAFF.

The CDR3 DNA is TGTGCCAGCAGCTTAAATGCTAGCGGGGGGAAGACCCAGTACTTC. Encoded protein: CASSLNASGGKTQYF. The V and J genes are TRBV7-2 and TRBJ2-5, with TRBD2 matching over 11 bases. The CDR3 runs 15 residues. CDR1 and CDR2 (germline): SGHTA, FQGNSA. V lost 2 bases, J lost 6 bases, and 5 bases stayed unmatched.

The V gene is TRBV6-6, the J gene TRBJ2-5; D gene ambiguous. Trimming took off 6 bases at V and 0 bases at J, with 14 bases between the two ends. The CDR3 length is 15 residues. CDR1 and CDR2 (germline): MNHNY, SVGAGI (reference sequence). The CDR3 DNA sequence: TGTGCCAGCAGCCCCCGTAGCTTAAACCAAGAGACCCAGTACTTC. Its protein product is CASSPRSLNQETQYF.

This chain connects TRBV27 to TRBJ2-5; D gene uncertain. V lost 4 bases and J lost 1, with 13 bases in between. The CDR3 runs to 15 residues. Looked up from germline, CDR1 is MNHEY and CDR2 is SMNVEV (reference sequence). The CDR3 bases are TGTGCCAGCAGTTCATTGTTAGCACCCCAAGAGACCCAGTACTTC. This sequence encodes CASSSLLAPQETQYF.

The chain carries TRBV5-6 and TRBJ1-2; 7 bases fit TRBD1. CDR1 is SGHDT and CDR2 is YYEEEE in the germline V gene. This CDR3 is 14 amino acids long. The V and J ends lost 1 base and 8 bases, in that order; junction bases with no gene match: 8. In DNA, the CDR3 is TGTGCCAGCAGCTTGTGGAGGGGGCTGGACGGCTACACCTTC. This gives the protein CASSLWRGLDGYTF.

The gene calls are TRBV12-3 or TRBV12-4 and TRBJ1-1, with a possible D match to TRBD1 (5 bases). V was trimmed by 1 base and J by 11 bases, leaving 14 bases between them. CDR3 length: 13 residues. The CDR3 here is CASSLGGVSGAFF. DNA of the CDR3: TGTGCCAGCAGTTTAGGGGGGGTTTCCGGGGCTTTCTTT.

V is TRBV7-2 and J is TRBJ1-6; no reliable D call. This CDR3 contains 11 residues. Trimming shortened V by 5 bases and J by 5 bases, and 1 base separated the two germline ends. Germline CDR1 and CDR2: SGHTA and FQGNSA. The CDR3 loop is CASSDNSPLHF. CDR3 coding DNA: TGTGCCAGCAGCGATAATTCACCCCTCCACTTT.

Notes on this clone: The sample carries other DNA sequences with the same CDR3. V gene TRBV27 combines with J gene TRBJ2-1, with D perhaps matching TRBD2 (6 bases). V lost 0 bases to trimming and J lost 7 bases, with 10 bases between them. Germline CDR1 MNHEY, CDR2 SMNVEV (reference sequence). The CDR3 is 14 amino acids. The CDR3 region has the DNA TGTGCCAGCAGTTTATCACCGACTAGTAATGAGCAGTTCTTC. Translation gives CASSLSPTSNEQFF.

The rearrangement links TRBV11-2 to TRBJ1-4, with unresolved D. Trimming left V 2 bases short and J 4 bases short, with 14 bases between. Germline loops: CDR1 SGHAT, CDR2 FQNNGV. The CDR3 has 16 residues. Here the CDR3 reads CASSLLAGSVNEKLFF. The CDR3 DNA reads TGTGCCAGCAGCTTACTCGCGGGGAGTGTTAATGAAAAACTGTTTTTT.

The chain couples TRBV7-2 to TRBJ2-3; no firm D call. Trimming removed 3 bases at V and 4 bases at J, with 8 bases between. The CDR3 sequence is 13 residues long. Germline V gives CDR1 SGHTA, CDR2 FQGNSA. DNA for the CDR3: TGTGCCAGCAGCTTTTCTATGGCAGATACGCAGTATTTT. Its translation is CASSFSMADTQYF. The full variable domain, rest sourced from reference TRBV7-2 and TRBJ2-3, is GAGVSQSPSNKVTEKGKDVELRCDPISGHTALYWYRQSLGQGLEFLIYFQGNSAPDKSGLPSDRFSAERTGGSVSTLTIQRTQQEDSAVYLCASSFSMADTQYFGPGTRLTVL.

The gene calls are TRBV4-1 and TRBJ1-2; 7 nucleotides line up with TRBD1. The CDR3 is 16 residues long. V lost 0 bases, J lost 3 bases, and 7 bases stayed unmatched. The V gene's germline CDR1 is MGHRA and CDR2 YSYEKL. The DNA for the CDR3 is TGCGCCAGCAGCCAAGACGGCCAGGGGGAGGACTATGGCTACACCTTC. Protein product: CASSQDGQGEDYGYTF.